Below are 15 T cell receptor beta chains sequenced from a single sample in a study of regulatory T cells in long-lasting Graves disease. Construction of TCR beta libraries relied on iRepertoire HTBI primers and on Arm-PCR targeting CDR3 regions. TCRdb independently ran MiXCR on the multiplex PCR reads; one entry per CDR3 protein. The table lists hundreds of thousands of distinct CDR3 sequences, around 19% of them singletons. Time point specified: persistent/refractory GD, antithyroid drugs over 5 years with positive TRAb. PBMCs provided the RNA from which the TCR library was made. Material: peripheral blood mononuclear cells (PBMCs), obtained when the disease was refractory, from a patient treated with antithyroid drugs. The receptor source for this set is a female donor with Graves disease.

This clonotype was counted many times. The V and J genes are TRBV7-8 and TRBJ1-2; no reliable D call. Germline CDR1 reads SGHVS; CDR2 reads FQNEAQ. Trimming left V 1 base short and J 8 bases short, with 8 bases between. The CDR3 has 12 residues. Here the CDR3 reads CASSLGNLGYTF. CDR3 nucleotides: TGTGCCAGCAGCTTAGGAAACTTGGGCTACACCTTC.

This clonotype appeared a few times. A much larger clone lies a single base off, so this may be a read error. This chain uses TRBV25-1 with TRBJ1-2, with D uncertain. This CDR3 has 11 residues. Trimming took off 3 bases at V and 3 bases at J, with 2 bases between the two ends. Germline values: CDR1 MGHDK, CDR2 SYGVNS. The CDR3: CASSEYYGYTF. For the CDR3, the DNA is TGTGCCAGCAGTGAGTACTATGGCTACACCTTC.

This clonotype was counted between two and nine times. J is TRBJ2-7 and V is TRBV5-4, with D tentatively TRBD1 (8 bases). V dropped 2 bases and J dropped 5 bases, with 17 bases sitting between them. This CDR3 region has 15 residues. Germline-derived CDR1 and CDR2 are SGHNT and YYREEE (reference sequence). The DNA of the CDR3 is TGTGCCAGCAGCTTCCCCACAGGGGGGGTCGACGAGCAGTACTTC. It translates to CASSFPTGGVDEQYF.

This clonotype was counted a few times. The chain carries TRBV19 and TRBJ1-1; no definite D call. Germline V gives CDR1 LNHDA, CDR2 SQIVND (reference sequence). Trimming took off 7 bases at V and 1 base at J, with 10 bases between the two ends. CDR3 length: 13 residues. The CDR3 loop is CASMDRANTEAFF. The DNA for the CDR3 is TGTGCCAGTATGGATCGGGCGAACACTGAAGCTTTCTTT.

The CDR3 reads CASSFLTTERTGELFF. The DNA of the CDR3 is TGTGCCAGCAGCTTTTTGACTACCGAGAGGACCGGGGAGCTGTTTTTT. The gene calls are TRBV5-6 and TRBJ2-2; a possible D gene is TRBD2 (5 bases). The germline CDR1 and CDR2 sequences are SGHDT and YYEEEE. This CDR3 comprises 16 residues. The ends were cut back, 2 bases at V and 5 bases at J, with 16 bases in the middle. The full variable domain, rest sourced from reference TRBV5-6 and TRBJ2-2, is DAGVTQSPTHLIKTRGQQVTLRCSPKSGHDTVSWYQQALGQGPQFIFQYYEEEERQRGNFPDRFSGHQFPNYSSELNVNALLLGDSALYLCASSFLTTERTGELFFGEGSRLTVL.

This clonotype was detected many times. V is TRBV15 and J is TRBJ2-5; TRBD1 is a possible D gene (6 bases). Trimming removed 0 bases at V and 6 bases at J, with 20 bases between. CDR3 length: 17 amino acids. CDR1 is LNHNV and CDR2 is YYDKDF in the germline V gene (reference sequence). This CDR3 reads CATSREPVRYREQTQYF. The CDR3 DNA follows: TGTGCCACCAGCAGAGAGCCCGTTAGGTACAGGGAACAGACCCAGTACTTC.

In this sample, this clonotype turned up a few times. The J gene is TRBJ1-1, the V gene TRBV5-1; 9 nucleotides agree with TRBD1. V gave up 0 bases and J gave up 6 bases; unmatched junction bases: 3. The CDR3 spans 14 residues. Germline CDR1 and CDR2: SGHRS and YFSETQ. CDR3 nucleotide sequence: TGCGCCAGCAGCTTGGCGGGACAGGGTGCTGAAGCTTTCTTT. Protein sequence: CASSLAGQGAEAFF.

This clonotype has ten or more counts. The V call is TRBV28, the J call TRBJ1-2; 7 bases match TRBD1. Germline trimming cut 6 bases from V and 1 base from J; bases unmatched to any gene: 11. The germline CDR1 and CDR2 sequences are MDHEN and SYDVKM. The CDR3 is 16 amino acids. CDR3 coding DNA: TGTGCCAGCAGATATTTAACGACAGGGTTTAACTATGGCTACACCTTC. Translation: CASRYLTTGFNYGYTF.

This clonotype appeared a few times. CDR3 nucleotide sequence: TGTGCCAGCAGCTCGCTTTTTCGTACTGAAGCTTTCTTT. This translates into CASSSLFRTEAFF. The V call is TRBV7-9, the J call TRBJ1-1; D ambiguous. The V end was cut by 4 bases, the J end by 5 bases, with 11 bases between. CDR3 length: 13 residues. CDR1 and CDR2 (germline): SEHNR, FQNEAQ (reference sequence).

The CDR3 spells CASSLGSGGGGYTF. The CDR3 DNA is TGCGCCAGCAGCTTGGGATCAGGAGGTGGCGGCTACACCTTC. The chain carries TRBV5-1 and TRBJ1-2; no reliable D call. Germline assignment: CDR1 SGHRS and CDR2 YFSETQ. The CDR3 is 14 residues long. Trimming took off 0 bases at V and 8 bases at J, with 14 bases between the two ends.

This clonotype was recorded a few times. The CDR3 region is CASSYIRELAGELFF. The CDR3 region has the DNA TGTGCCAGCAGTTACATCAGGGAATTGGCCGGGGAGCTGTTTTTT. The chain recombines TRBV6-2 or TRBV6-3 with TRBJ2-2; a possible D gene is TRBD1 (5 bases). V lost 2 bases and J 6 bases, leaving 13 bases between the germline ends. The length of the CDR3 is 15 residues. Germline loops: CDR1 MNHEY, CDR2 SVGEGT.

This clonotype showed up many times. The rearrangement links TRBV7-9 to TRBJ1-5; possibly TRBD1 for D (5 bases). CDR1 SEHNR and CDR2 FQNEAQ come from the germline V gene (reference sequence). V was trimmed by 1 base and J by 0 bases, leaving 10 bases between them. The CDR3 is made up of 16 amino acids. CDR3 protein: CASSLGGAYSNQPQHF. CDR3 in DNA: TGTGCCAGCAGCTTAGGCGGGGCGTATAGCAATCAGCCCCAGCATTTT. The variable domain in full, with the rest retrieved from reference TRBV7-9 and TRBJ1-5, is DTGVSQNPRHKITKRGQNVTFRCDPISEHNRLYWYRQTLGQGPEFLTYFQNEAQLEKSRLLSDRFSAERPKGSFSTLEIQRTEQGDSAMYLCASSLGGAYSNQPQHFGDGTRLSIL.

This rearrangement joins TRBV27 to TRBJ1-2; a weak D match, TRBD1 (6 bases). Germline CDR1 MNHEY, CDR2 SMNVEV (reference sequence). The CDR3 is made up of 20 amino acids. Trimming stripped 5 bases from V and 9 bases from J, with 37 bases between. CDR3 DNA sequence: TGTGCCAGCAGTCCCCTCCTGGGGGGGCTCCGGAGGTCGGTAACTATGAGCTACACCTTC. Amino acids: CASSPLLGGLRRSVTMSYTF.

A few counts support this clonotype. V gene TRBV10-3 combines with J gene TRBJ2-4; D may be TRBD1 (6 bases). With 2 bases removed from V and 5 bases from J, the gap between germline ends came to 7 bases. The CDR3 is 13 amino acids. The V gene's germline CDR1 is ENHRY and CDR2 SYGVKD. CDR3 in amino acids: CAISERTENIQYF. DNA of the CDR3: TGTGCCATCAGTGAGAGGACAGAAAACATTCAGTACTTC.

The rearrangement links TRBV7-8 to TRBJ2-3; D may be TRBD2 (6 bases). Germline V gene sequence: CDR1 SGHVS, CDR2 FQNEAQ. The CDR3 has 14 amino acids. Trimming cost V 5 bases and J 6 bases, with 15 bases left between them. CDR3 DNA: TGTGCCAGCAGCGGAGGGACGGCGCTGGATACGCAGTATTTT. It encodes CASSGGTALDTQYF. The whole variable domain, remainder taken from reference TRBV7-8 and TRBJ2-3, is GAGVSQSPRYKVAKRGQDVALRCDPISGHVSLFWYQQALGQGPEFLTYFQNEAQLDKSGLPSDRFFAERPEGSVSTLKIQRTQQEDSAVYLCASSGGTALDTQYFGPGTRLTVL.